This TCR beta chain originates from a study of OX40 agonist ivuxolimab in advanced cancers. Some clones are missing from TCRdb's copy, which holds only in-frame ones; the method was immunoSEQ multiplex PCR. The sample includes around 84,000 clones, 92% seen only once; the top ten take 0.53%. Germline CDR1 reads SGHNT; CDR2 reads YYREEE (reference sequence). This CDR3 region has 14 residues. Trimming cost V 4 bases and J 0 bases, with 11 bases left between them. The receptor's source is an adult with an advanced solid tumor such as melanoma, head and neck, liver or kidney cancer. V and J are TRBV5-4 and TRBJ2-7, with D uncertain. Specimen: CD4+ or CD8+ T cells sorted from blood, collected in a trial of the OX40 agonist ivuxolimab. The CDR3 DNA follows: TGTGCCAGCAGCCCGGACGCTTACTCCTACGAGCAGTACTTC. The encoded protein is CASSPDAYSYEQYF. The complete variable domain, with remaining parts taken from reference TRBV5-4 and TRBJ2-7, reads ETGVTQSPTHLIKTRGQQVTLRCSSQSGHNTVSWYQQALGQGPQFIFQYYREEENGRGNFPPRFSGLQFPNYSSELNVNALELDDSALYLCASSPDAYSYEQYFGPGTRLTVT.